This T cell receptor beta chain is from a study of T-cell memory formation after mild COVID-19. Turning to the study itself: TCR clusters were mostly confined to one donor each.

General study findings and limits: Clonal second-wave expansions that peaked on day 37 had unconfirmed SARS-CoV-2 specificity. Day 15 to 85 contracting clones showed balanced CD4/CD8; later expanders leaned CD4+. Contracting CD4+ clones sat mainly in CM and EM; CD8+ in EMRA.

CDR3 length: 15 residues. Trimming stripped 4 bases from V and 6 bases from J, with 19 bases between. Germline V gene sequence: CDR1 KGHSY, CDR2 FQNENV. Each CDR3 protein is one row after TCRdb ran MiXCR on the 5' RACE reads. The sample holds more than 350,000 distinct CDR3 sequences, more than 15% seen once. Concerning this clonotype itself: The target antigen is unknown.

V gene TRBV16 combines with J gene TRBJ2-7; weak D call: TRBD2 (6 bases). The clonotype was recovered from a man aged 18 to 29 who had mild COVID-19 (a few samples of this study predate the infection). Cell type and time point are not known. Sequenced material: PBMCs or a T cell subset sorted from them (not recorded which). CDR3 region: CASSPRGEGGGEQYF. The CDR3 DNA reads TGTGCCAGCAGCCCACGAGGAGAGGGAGGTGGCGAGCAGTACTTC.